A selection of T cell receptor beta chains follows, all from one sample in a study of blood T cell repertoires in COVID-19. Using immunoSEQ multiplex PCR, the repertoire was profiled, and TCRdb retains in-frame clones only, with some absent. The profile shows about 220,000 clones, 82% of them singletons. The sequencing sample was made of PBMCs or T cells enriched from blood (not recorded which). These receptor sequences come from a woman aged 60 to 75 who had recovered from COVID-19. Each CDR3 is given with its conserved first and last residue. The D gene is left open where the match is weak. Clone size is shown for a subset of rows, as once, few, many or a class of expanded clone.

TGTGCCAGCAGCTCCAGGGGGCAGAGCGCTGAAGCTTTCTTT CASSSRGQSAEAFF TRBD1 . TRBJ1-1 TRBV7-2
TGTGCCAGCAGTTCCCTCCAGGGAAGAGATGAAAAACTGTTTTTT CASSSLQGRDEKLFF . . TRBJ1-4 TRBV2
TGTGCCAGCAGCCCCCGGGATTTGAAACAGTACTTC CASSPRDLKQYF . . TRBJ2-7 TRBV6-5
TGCGCCAGCAGCTCGGGACAGGGTGGCTATGGCTACACCTTC CASSSGQGGYGYTF TRBD1 . TRBJ1-2 TRBV5-1
TGCGCCAGCAGCTTGGCCGTACCAGGAGGGAATGAAAAACTGTTTTTT CASSLAVPGGNEKLFF . . TRBJ1-4 TRBV5-1
TGCGCCAGCAGCTCTGGGACAGGGGGATTGGTGAATTCACCCCTCCACTTT CASSSGTGGLVNSPLHF TRBD1 . TRBJ1-6 TRBV5-1
TGTGCCAGCAGCCTTCAGACAGGAAGCTCTGGAAACACCATATATTTT CASSLQTGSSGNTIYF . . TRBJ1-3 TRBV14
TGTGCCAGCAGCAGAGGACAACCAGGTCAGCCCCAGCATTTT CASSRGQPGQPQHF . . TRBJ1-5 TRBV7-2
TGTGCCAGCAGCCCTCGGACAGGGTCAGAGACCCAGTACTTC CASSPRTGSETQYF TRBD1 . TRBJ2-5 TRBV9
TGTGCCAGCAGTGATGGGGGACGACAGGGGGCGCGAAAGAATGGCTACACCTTC CASSDGGRQGARKNGYTF TRBD1 . TRBJ1-2 TRBV6-1
TGTGCCAGCTCACCACCTATGACAGGGAGGCAGGGCTACACCTTC CASSPPMTGRQGYTF TRBD1 . TRBJ1-2 TRBV18
TGCAGCGTTGACCAATTCTGGGGGCCGAAAGAGACCCAGTACTTC CSVDQFWGPKETQYF . . TRBJ2-5 TRBV29-1
TGTGCCAGCAGCTTGGAGGTGGGGCAGGTTTCACCCCTCCACTTT CASSLEVGQVSPLHF . few TRBJ1-6 TRBV5-4
TGTGCCAGCAGAAGACAGCGACTAGCGGGATTGACCGGGGAGCTGTTTTTT CASRRQRLAGLTGELFF TRBD2 . TRBJ2-2 TRBV7-2
TGTGCCAGCAGCCAAGAGGCCAGGGGGTTGGGCACAGATACGCAGTATTTT CASSQEARGLGTDTQYF TRBD1 . TRBJ2-3 TRBV4-2
TGTGCCAGCAGCTTTCGACAGGGGGTTACTGGAAACACCATATATTTT CASSFRQGVTGNTIYF TRBD1 . TRBJ1-3 TRBV7-9